A single TCR beta chain is shown here with its context. Produced via immunoSEQ multiplex PCR; TCRdb's table is partial and in-frame only. The data show roughly 120,000 clones, 88% seen once. The sample originates from a study of blood T cell repertoires in COVID-19. V lost 0 bases and J 2 bases, leaving 6 bases between the germline ends. CDR1 SGHDT and CDR2 YYEEEE come from the germline V gene. This CDR3 is 14 amino acids long. This sequence originates from a woman aged 65 to 85 who had recovered from COVID-19. The sample taken for sequencing was peripheral blood. The chain couples TRBV5-6 to TRBJ2-1; D perhaps matches TRBD2 (5 bases). This chain's CDR3 is CASSLGEPYNEQFF. CDR3 nucleotides: TGTGCCAGCAGCTTGGGGGAGCCCTACAATGAGCAGTTCTTC.